The 16 T cell receptor beta chains below were found in one sample sequenced in a study of shared clonotypes between healthy human individuals. Some clones are missing from TCRdb's copy, which holds only in-frame ones; the method was immunoSEQ multiplex PCR. Of 1.5 million to 1.9 million clones listed, 95% to 99% are singletons. The sample comprised naive CD4+ T cells sorted from blood. Subset meaning: CD45RA+ positively selected. Every receptor here comes from a man in his thirties or forties in good health.

The rearrangement links TRBV5-4 to TRBJ2-1, with D possibly being TRBD2 (7 bases). Trimming pared 3 bases from V and 4 bases from J, leaving 11 bases between. CDR1 and CDR2 from the germline V gene are SGHNT and YYREEE (reference sequence). The CDR3 length is 14 residues. CDR3 DNA: TGTGCCAGCAGCTCTAGGGGGGGGTACAATGAGCAGTTCTTC. Amino acid sequence: CASSSRGGYNEQFF.

This clone was observed once. The chain combines TRBV7-9 with TRBJ1-1, with D unclear. The V and J ends lost 4 bases and 4 bases respectively, with 10 bases between them. Germline lookup yields CDR1 SEHNR and CDR2 FQNEAQ (reference sequence). The CDR3 totals 13 residues. The CDR3 coding sequence is TGTGCCAGCAGCTATGAAGCGAGCACTGAAGCTTTCTTT. Amino acid sequence: CASSYEASTEAFF.

The CDR3 DNA is TGTGCCAGCAGCCCAAGGGCGTATACCTACGAGCAGTACTTC. Translation: CASSPRAYTYEQYF. The gene calls are TRBV14 and TRBJ2-7; D is ambiguous. Trimming took 4 bases from V and 2 from J, leaving 12 bases between them. Per the germline V gene, CDR1 is SGHDN and CDR2 is FVKESK. This CDR3 is built from 14 residues.

The V and J genes are TRBV5-6 and TRBJ2-1; no reliable D call. Per the germline V gene, CDR1 is SGHDT and CDR2 is YYEEEE. Trimming pared 1 base from V and 8 bases from J, leaving 10 bases between. This CDR3 comprises 13 residues. The CDR3 loop is CASSLIRYDEQFF. The CDR3 nucleotides read TGTGCCAGCAGCTTGATAAGGTACGATGAGCAGTTCTTC.

This chain links TRBV5-4 with TRBJ1-2; D is possibly TRBD1 (5 bases). Germline V gene data show CDR1 as SGHNT and CDR2 as YYREEE (reference sequence). Between the trimmed V and J ends, which lost 0 bases and 5 bases, there was a span of 14 bases. CDR3 length equals 15 residues. The CDR3 DNA reads TGTGCCAGCAGCTTGGTAGGGGAAGGCGGATATGGCTACACCTTC. As protein: CASSLVGEGGYGYTF.

This CDR3 is CASSPGQGKGTEAFF. The DNA for the CDR3 is TGTGCCAGCAGCCCAGGACAGGGAAAGGGCACTGAAGCTTTCTTT. The chain employs TRBV7-9 and TRBJ1-1, with TRBD1 matching over 8 bases. Germline assignment: CDR1 SEHNR and CDR2 FQNEAQ (reference sequence). V was pared by 5 bases and J by 4 bases, with 9 bases of the junction left unmatched. The CDR3 length is 15 residues.

The chain carries TRBV28 and TRBJ2-5; maybe TRBD2 (6 bases). Germline CDR1 reads MDHEN; CDR2 reads SYDVKM. Trimming took off 1 base at V and 0 bases at J, with 12 bases between the two ends. The CDR3 sequence is 16 residues long. Written as DNA, the CDR3 is TGTGCCAGCAGTTTATCCGGACGGGGGAACCAAGAGACCCAGTACTTC. This encodes CASSLSGRGNQETQYF.

The chain carries TRBV18 and TRBJ2-3; D is unresolved. Trimming took off 2 bases at V and 4 bases at J, with 4 bases between the two ends. The CDR3 extends over 12 amino acids. Germline values: CDR1 KGHSH, CDR2 LQKENI. CDR3 region: CASSPISDTQYF. In DNA form, the CDR3 reads TGTGCCAGCTCACCAATATCAGATACGCAGTATTTT.

The chain has TRBV6-5 and TRBJ1-1; 8 bases fit TRBD1. The CDR3 is made up of 15 amino acids. After removal of 7 bases from V and 6 bases from J, the junction contained 13 bases not matched to a gene. Germline V lookup: CDR1 MNHEY, CDR2 SVGAGI. Here the CDR3 reads CASTSPTGAFSEAFF. The CDR3 coding sequence is TGTGCCAGCACTAGCCCGACAGGGGCTTTCTCTGAAGCTTTCTTT.

Turning to this clone: This specimen includes other DNA sequences encoding the same CDR3. J is TRBJ2-7 and V is TRBV28, with 7 bases lining up with TRBD1. The CDR3 is 15 amino acids. Trimming removed 6 bases from V and 0 bases from J; junction bases left unmatched: 8. From germline, CDR1 is MDHEN and CDR2 SYDVKM. This CDR3 is CASSPGGRSSYEQYF. The CDR3 DNA is TGTGCCAGCAGCCCAGGGGGAAGGAGCTCCTACGAGCAGTACTTC.

In regard to this clone: In the same sample, other DNA sequences code for this CDR3. The gene calls are TRBV5-1 and TRBJ2-3; TRBD2 agrees at 7 bases. This CDR3 has 14 residues. J gave up 4 bases and V 4 bases, and 6 bases lay outside the gene matches. CDR1 is SGHRS and CDR2 is YFSETQ in the germline V gene. The CDR3 here is CASSPGLGSDTQYF. CDR3 DNA: TGCGCCAGCAGCCCCGGACTAGGTTCAGATACGCAGTATTTT.

The gene calls are TRBV14 and TRBJ2-1; 7 nucleotides line up with TRBD2. CDR1 is SGHDN, CDR2 FVKESK, per germline. This CDR3 contains 15 residues. V gave up 0 bases and J gave up 8 bases; unmatched junction bases: 7. The CDR3 DNA is TGTGCCAGCAGCCAAGAGGCGGGAGTTCCCTATGAGCAGTTCTTC. Translating it yields CASSQEAGVPYEQFF.

This clone occurred once. The V and J genes are TRBV10-2 and TRBJ2-7; no definite D call. Germline V gene data show CDR1 as WSHSY and CDR2 as SAAADI. The CDR3 consists of 12 residues. Trimming pared 4 bases from V and 7 bases from J, leaving 11 bases between. CDR3 region: CASSGRYEEQYF. The CDR3, as DNA: TGCGCCAGCAGTGGAAGATACGAGGAGCAGTACTTC.

The CDR3: CASSVIAGAYNEQFF. Here the CDR3 DNA reads TGTGCCAGCAGTGTGATCGCAGGGGCGTACAATGAGCAGTTCTTC. V and J are TRBV6-1 and TRBJ2-1; the D gene is possibly TRBD1 (6 bases). CDR1 is MNHNS and CDR2 is SASEGT in the germline V gene. Trimming took 4 bases from V and 4 from J, leaving 14 bases between them. The CDR3 runs 15 residues.

V gene TRBV9 combines with J gene TRBJ2-3, with D uncertain. Between the trimmed V and J ends, which lost 5 bases and 0 bases, there was a span of 4 bases. CDR3 length: 12 residues. Germline CDR1 is SGDLS and CDR2 is YYNGEE. CDR3 nucleotides: TGTGCCAGCAGTTATAGCACAGATACGCAGTATTTT. Residues: CASSYSTDTQYF.

The chain recombines TRBV9 with TRBJ2-7, with TRBD2 identical over 13 bases. This CDR3 is built from 16 residues. Germline CDR1 SGDLS, CDR2 YYNGEE. The trim removed 3 bases at V and 3 bases at J, leaving 6 bases unmatched. The CDR3 DNA reads TGTGCCAGCAGCGCCTCCGGGACTAGCGGGATCTACGAGCAGTACTTC. Amino acids: CASSASGTSGIYEQYF.